One sample yielded the 8 T cell receptor beta chains listed below, sequenced in a study of blood T cell repertoires in COVID-19. Profiled with immunoSEQ multiplex PCR; TCRdb holds only in-frame clones, not every one. The sample contains about 200,000 clones, around four fifths of which appear only once. Specimen: PBMCs or T cells enriched from blood (not recorded which). The origin of the receptors is a man between 40 and 49 years old who had recovered from COVID-19.

In its sample, this clone was seen a few times. The chain recombines TRBV7-2 with TRBJ1-2; a weak D match, TRBD1 (6 bases). CDR3 length: 15 residues. V shed 6 bases and J shed 7 bases, with 21 bases lying between them. CDR1 and CDR2 from the germline V gene are SGHTA and FQGNSA. The CDR3 protein is CASSSARGGDSGYTF. The CDR3 DNA reads TGTGCCAGCAGTTCAGCAAGGGGGGGCGACTCTGGCTACACCTTC.

The rearrangement joins TRBV14 to TRBJ1-2, with 8 bases aligning to TRBD1. The CDR3 totals 14 residues. With 5 bases clipped from V and 6 bases from J, the junction kept 8 bases outside the gene matches. Germline CDR1 reads SGHDN; CDR2 reads FVKESK. CDR3 residues: CASSVDREGDGYTF. In nucleotides, the CDR3 is TGTGCCAGCAGCGTGGACAGGGAGGGGGATGGCTACACCTTC.

The V gene is TRBV3-1 (or the pseudogene TRBV3-2), the J gene TRBJ1-1; D remains unclear. The CDR3 contains 13 residues. In germline, CDR1 is LGHDT, CDR2 YNNKEL (reference sequence). The V end was cut by 5 bases, the J end by 7 bases, with 14 bases between. The CDR3 protein is CASSIGVFYEAFF. DNA of the CDR3: TGTGCCAGCAGCATCGGGGTATTCTATGAAGCTTTCTTT.

The table lists this clone with a count of one. The V gene is TRBV28, the J gene TRBJ1-2, with D perhaps matching TRBD1 (6 bases). Germline lookup yields CDR1 MDHEN and CDR2 SYDVKM. Trimming cost V 5 bases and J 7 bases, with 11 bases left between them. This CDR3 has 12 amino acids. This CDR3 reads CASSVGAGGYTF. The CDR3 DNA is TGTGCCAGCAGTGTGGGGGCAGGTGGCTACACCTTC.

This clone was seen a handful of times. V and J are TRBV4-1 and TRBJ1-1; D perhaps matches TRBD1 (5 bases). Germline CDR1 MGHRA, CDR2 YSYEKL. V was pared by 0 bases and J by 3 bases, with 5 bases between. The CDR3 has 13 residues. The CDR3 DNA sequence: TGCGCCAGCAGCCAAGACAGGGACACTGAAGCTTTCTTT. The encoded protein is CASSQDRDTEAFF.

The chain joins TRBV14 to TRBJ1-2; TRBD1 matches 9 bases. Germline CDR1 reads SGHDN; CDR2 reads FVKESK. Trimming removed 5 bases from V and 4 bases from J; junction bases left unmatched: 8. This CDR3 is built from 15 residues. The DNA for the CDR3 is TGTGCCAGCAGCGTTTTCCGGGACAGGGCCTATGGCTACACCTTC. Amino acid sequence: CASSVFRDRAYGYTF.

This chain links TRBV27 with TRBJ2-6, with a weak D call TRBD2 (6 bases). The CDR3 is made up of 15 amino acids. Germline V gene sequence: CDR1 MNHEY, CDR2 SMNVEV (reference sequence). The V end lost 6 bases, the J end lost 4 bases, and 13 bases lay between the germline ends. Written as DNA, the CDR3 is TGTGCCAGCAGACCCGGGGGATCCGGGGCCAACGTCCTGACTTTC. It is translated as CASRPGGSGANVLTF.

The chain joins TRBV7-2 to TRBJ2-1; TRBD2 aligns across 9 bases. CDR1 and CDR2 (germline): SGHTA, FQGNSA. The CDR3 runs 14 residues. V shed 6 bases, J shed 2 bases, and the junction held 2 bases outside the gene matches. CDR3 DNA: TGTGCCAGCAGTCCTAGCGGGGCCTACAATGAGCAGTTCTTC. Its translation is CASSPSGAYNEQFF.